This T cell receptor beta chain came from a study of lymphopenia after photon versus proton radiotherapy. Generated by immunoSEQ multiplex PCR, the TCRdb table keeps only in-frame clones and is missing some. Of 30,000 to 40,000 clones in the sample, about 87% were seen once. Study outcomes and limitations: After the lymphocyte nadir, photon-treated repertoires showed oligoclonal expansion, especially of CD8+ Temra cells. Relative stability marked proton patients; photon patients lost diversity and naive cells. Survival link was tested only in deceased patients; proton benefit remains a possibility.

V lost 7 bases and J lost 10, with 11 bases in between. Germline assignment: CDR1 ENHRY and CDR2 SYGVKD. The CDR3 runs 11 residues. This clone was counted between two and nine times. Its matching antigen is unknown. This clonotype was sampled from a woman in her 70s with pancreatic cancer. The rearrangement uses TRBV10-3 and TRBJ2-1; weak D call: TRBD2 (6 bases). The specimen was peripheral blood, collected from a patient treated with proton-based radiotherapy. The DNA of the CDR3 is TGTGCCATCAACTACCGGGGGGAGCAGTTCTTC. Translation: CAINYRGEQFF.